These 13 T cell receptor beta chains came from one sample sequenced in a study of blood T cell repertoires in COVID-19. Generated by immunoSEQ multiplex PCR, the TCRdb table keeps only in-frame clones and is missing some. The table lists 340,000 or so clones, 87% of them singletons. The sequenced material came from peripheral blood. The source of these receptors is a man aged 45 to 65 with active or convalescent COVID-19.

This clone has only a few counts. The J gene is TRBJ1-1, the V gene TRBV19, with D hard to call. V shed 5 bases and J shed 5 bases, with 12 bases lying between them. Germline V lookup: CDR1 LNHDA, CDR2 SQIVND (reference sequence). CDR3 length equals 13 residues. CDR3 DNA: TGTGCCAGTAGTCCTTATACGGGAACTGAAGCTTTCTTT. Its protein is CASSPYTGTEAFF.

The chain uses TRBV4-3 and TRBJ1-6, with D possibly TRBD1 on 5 matching bases. V lost 2 bases to trimming and J lost 3 bases, with 8 bases between them. Germline CDR1 and CDR2: LGHNA and YSLEER. The CDR3 consists of 15 residues. DNA of the CDR3: TGCGCCAGCAGCCAACAGGGAGGCTATAATTCACCCCTCCACTTT. As protein: CASSQQGGYNSPLHF.

This sequence joins TRBV24-1 and TRBJ1-2, with unresolved D. V lost 1 base to trimming and J lost 7 bases, with 6 bases between them. The CDR3 has 12 residues. CDR1 and CDR2 (germline): KGHDR, SFDVKD. CDR3 amino acids: CATSDFGFGYTF. As DNA, the CDR3 is TGTGCCACCAGTGATTTCGGGTTTGGCTACACCTTC.

The V gene is TRBV2, the J gene TRBJ1-4; 7 bases are shared with TRBD1. The germline V gene has CDR1 SNHLY and CDR2 FYNNEI. CDR3 length: 14 amino acids. The junction had 5 bases not matched to a gene; V was cut back by 6 bases and J by 4 bases. The CDR3: CASSAGTDNEKLFF. For the CDR3, the DNA is TGTGCCAGCAGCGCCGGGACAGATAATGAAAAACTGTTTTTT.

The V call is TRBV6-5, the J call TRBJ1-4; maybe TRBD1 (5 bases). Germline values: CDR1 MNHEY, CDR2 SVGAGI. CDR3 size: 14 residues. Trimming shortened V by 2 bases and J by 1 base, and 5 bases separated the two germline ends. CDR3 DNA sequence: TGTGCCAGCAGTTACGACAGAACTAATGAAAAACTGTTTTTT. Residues: CASSYDRTNEKLFF.

V is TRBV19 and J is TRBJ1-1; D may be TRBD1 (6 bases). The CDR3 totals 13 residues. Germline CDR1 reads LNHDA; CDR2 reads SQIVND (reference sequence). V dropped 2 bases and J dropped 4 bases, with 8 bases sitting between them. The CDR3 region is CASSIRGGTEAFF. In nucleotides, the CDR3 is TGTGCCAGTAGTATAAGAGGGGGCACTGAAGCTTTCTTT.

The chain couples TRBV24-1 to TRBJ2-5, with TRBD1 matching over 7 bases. With V trimmed by 3 bases and J by 4 bases, 7 bases remained unmatched. Germline values: CDR1 KGHDR, CDR2 SFDVKD. The CDR3 contains 15 residues. The CDR3 reads CATSDPRQGGETQYF. The CDR3 DNA follows: TGTGCCACCAGTGATCCCCGACAGGGCGGAGAGACCCAGTACTTC.

The chain has TRBV3-1 (or the pseudogene TRBV3-2) and TRBJ1-1; no clear D. The CDR3 is made up of 13 amino acids. Trimming pared 3 bases from V and 1 base from J, leaving 6 bases between. CDR1 LGHDT and CDR2 YNNKEL come from the germline V gene (reference sequence). The CDR3 coding sequence is TGTGCCAGCAGCCAGTGGGCGAACACTGAAGCTTTCTTT. Translation gives CASSQWANTEAFF.

The gene calls are TRBV12-5 and TRBJ2-5, with D uncertain. Trimming removed 1 base from V and 9 bases from J, with 12 bases in between. The germline CDR1 and CDR2 sequences are LGHNT and FRNRAP. CDR3 length: 13 residues. The DNA of the CDR3 is TGTGCTAGTGGTTTGGGACTGCAAGCCCCCCAGTACTTC. It yields the protein CASGLGLQAPQYF.

Here the CDR3 reads CASSRTGYSNTGELFF. The CDR3 coding sequence is TGTGCCAGCAGCCGGACGGGATATTCGAACACCGGGGAGCTGTTTTTT. The gene calls are TRBV7-9 and TRBJ2-2; possible D gene TRBD2, 5 bases. The V gene's germline CDR1 is SEHNR and CDR2 FQNEAQ (reference sequence). The CDR3 contains 16 residues. Trimming took 5 bases from V and 0 from J, leaving 13 bases between them.

The chain recombines TRBV6-1 with TRBJ1-5, with 12 positions matching TRBD1. This CDR3 has 19 residues. Germline V gene sequence: CDR1 MNHNS, CDR2 SASEGT. V trimming: 6 bases; J trimming: 1 base; junction bases outside the gene matches: 13. The CDR3 region has the DNA TGTGCCAGCAGGGAACCTCCGGGACAGGGGGCGACAAGCAATCAGCCCCAGCATTTT. Its protein product is CASREPPGQGATSNQPQHF.

The chain couples TRBV19 to TRBJ1-1, with a tentative D call TRBD1 (5 bases). This CDR3 is 14 amino acids long. Trimming left V 4 bases short and J 1 base short, with 10 bases between. Per germline, CDR1 LNHDA and CDR2 SQIVND (reference sequence). This CDR3 is CASSNPGQNTEAFF. CDR3 DNA sequence: TGTGCCAGTAGTAACCCCGGACAGAACACTGAAGCTTTCTTT.

This clone was recorded once. V usage is TRBV2 and J usage is TRBJ2-4; D not certain. V lost 4 bases to trimming and J lost 10 bases, with 8 bases between them. This CDR3 contains 11 residues. Germline CDR1 reads SNHLY; CDR2 reads FYNNEI. CDR3 DNA sequence: TGTGCCAGCAGTGGAGTCAGGATTCAGTACTTC. Its protein product is CASSGVRIQYF.